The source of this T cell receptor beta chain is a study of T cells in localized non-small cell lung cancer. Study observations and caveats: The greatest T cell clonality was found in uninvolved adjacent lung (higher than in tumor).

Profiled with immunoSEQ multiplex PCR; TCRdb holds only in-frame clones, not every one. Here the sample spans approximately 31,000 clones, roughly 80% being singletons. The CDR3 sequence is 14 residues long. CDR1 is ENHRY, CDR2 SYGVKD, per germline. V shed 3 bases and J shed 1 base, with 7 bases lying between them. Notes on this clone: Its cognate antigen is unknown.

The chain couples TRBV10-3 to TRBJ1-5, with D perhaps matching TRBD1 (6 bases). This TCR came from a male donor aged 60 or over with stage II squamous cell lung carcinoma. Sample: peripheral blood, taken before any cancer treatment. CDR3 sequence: CAISDTGSNQPQHF. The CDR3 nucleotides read TGTGCCATCAGTGATACAGGGAGCAATCAGCCCCAGCATTTT.